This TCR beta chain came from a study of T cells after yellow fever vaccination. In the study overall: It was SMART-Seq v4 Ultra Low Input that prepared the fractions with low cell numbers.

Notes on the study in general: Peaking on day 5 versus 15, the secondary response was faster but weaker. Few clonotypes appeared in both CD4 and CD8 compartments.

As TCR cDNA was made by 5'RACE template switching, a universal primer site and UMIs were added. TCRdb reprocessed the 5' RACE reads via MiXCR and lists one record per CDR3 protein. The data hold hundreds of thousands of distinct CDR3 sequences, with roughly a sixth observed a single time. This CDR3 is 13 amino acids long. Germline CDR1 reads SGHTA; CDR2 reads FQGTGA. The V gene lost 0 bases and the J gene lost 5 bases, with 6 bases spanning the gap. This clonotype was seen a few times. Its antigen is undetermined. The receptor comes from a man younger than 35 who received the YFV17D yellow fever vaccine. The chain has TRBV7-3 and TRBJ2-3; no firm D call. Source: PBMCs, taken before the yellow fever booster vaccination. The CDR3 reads CASSLTFEDTQYF. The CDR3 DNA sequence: TGTGCCAGCAGCTTAACGTTTGAAGATACGCAGTATTTT.